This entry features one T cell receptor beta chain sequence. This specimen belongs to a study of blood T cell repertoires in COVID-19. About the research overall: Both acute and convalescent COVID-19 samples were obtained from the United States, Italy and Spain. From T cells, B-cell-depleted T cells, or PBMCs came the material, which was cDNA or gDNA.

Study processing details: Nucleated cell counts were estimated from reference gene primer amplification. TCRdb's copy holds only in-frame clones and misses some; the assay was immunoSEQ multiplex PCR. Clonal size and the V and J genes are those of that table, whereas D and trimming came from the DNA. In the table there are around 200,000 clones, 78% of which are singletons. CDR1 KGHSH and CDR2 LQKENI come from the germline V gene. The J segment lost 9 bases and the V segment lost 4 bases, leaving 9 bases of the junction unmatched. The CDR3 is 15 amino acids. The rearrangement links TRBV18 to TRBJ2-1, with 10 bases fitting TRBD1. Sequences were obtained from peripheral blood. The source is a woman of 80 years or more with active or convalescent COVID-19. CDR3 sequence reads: CASSRGDRGGLEQFF. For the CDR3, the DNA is TGTGCCAGCTCACGGGGGGACAGGGGAGGCCTTGAGCAGTTCTTC. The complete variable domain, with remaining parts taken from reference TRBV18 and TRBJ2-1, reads NAGVMQNPRHLVRRRGQEARLRCSPMKGHSHVYWYRQLPEEGLKFMVYLQKENIIDESGMPKERFSAEFPKEGPSILRIQQVVRGDSAAYFCASSRGDRGGLEQFFGPGTRLTVL.